These 27 T cell receptor beta chains share one sample of origin, sequenced in a study of T cells in localized non-small cell lung cancer. Sequencing was performed with immunoSEQ multiplex PCR; in TCRdb, only in-frame clones are kept and a portion is missing. The table has about 2,200 clones, approximately 20% seen once; the top ten hold over 15%. The specimen comprised lung tumor tissue, sampled before any cancer treatment. These receptors were taken from a man aged 35 to 69 with stage II lung adenocarcinoma.

The sample holds a few counts of this clone. The rearrangement uses TRBV10-2 and TRBJ2-3; D may correspond to TRBD1 or TRBD2 (5 bases each). With 6 bases removed from V and 2 bases from J, the gap between germline ends came to 18 bases. Germline assignment: CDR1 WSHSY and CDR2 SAAADI. This CDR3 is 16 amino acids long. The DNA for the CDR3 is TGCGCCAGCAGGGTCGAGGGGTATTTCCACACAGATACGCAGTATTTT. It translates to CASRVEGYFHTDTQYF.

The chain has TRBV9 and TRBJ1-2; D is unclear. Germline CDR1 reads SGDLS; CDR2 reads YYNGEE. The V end was cut by 3 bases, the J end by 8 bases, with 11 bases between. CDR3 size: 12 residues. Here the CDR3 DNA reads TGTGCCAGCAGCGGGCTCACGTTAGGCTACACCTTC. Residues: CASSGLTLGYTF.

This clone was counted only a few times. This chain connects TRBV28 to TRBJ2-7; weak D call: TRBD1 (6 bases). This CDR3 is 13 amino acids long. The germline V gene has CDR1 MDHEN and CDR2 SYDVKM. Deletions cut 6 bases from V and 6 bases from J, with 15 bases between. The CDR3 sequence: CASRPTGSREQYF. In DNA form, the CDR3 reads TGTGCCAGCAGACCCACAGGGAGTCGCGAGCAGTACTTC.

This clone is categorized as medium-sized. The rearrangement uses TRBV11-3 and TRBJ1-3; 8 bases are shared with TRBD1. The CDR3 loop spans 15 amino acids. J was trimmed by 3 bases and V by 2 bases; bases with no gene match: 3. The germline V gene has CDR1 SGHNT and CDR2 YENEEA. The chain's CDR3 is CASSLSGGFGNTIYF. CDR3 nucleotides: TGTGCCAGCAGCTTATCAGGGGGCTTTGGAAACACCATATATTTT.

This sequence joins TRBV29-1 and TRBJ1-2; 9 nucleotides match TRBD1. The CDR3 extends over 13 amino acids. Per germline, CDR1 SQVTM and CDR2 ANQGSEA. J lost 4 bases, V lost 2 bases, and 2 bases had no gene match. The CDR3 sequence: CSVETGGFYGYTF. The CDR3 DNA reads as TGCAGCGTTGAAACAGGGGGCTTCTATGGCTACACCTTC.

In this sample, this clone turned up a few times. V and J are TRBV10-3 and TRBJ1-3; 10 bases fit TRBD1. The junction had 6 bases not matched to a gene; V was cut back by 10 bases and J by 6 bases. Looked up from germline, CDR1 is ENHRY and CDR2 is SYGVKD. This CDR3 has 13 amino acids. This CDR3 reads CASQDRGINTIYF. DNA for the CDR3: TGTGCCAGCCAGGACAGGGGGATAAACACCATATATTTT.

The gene calls are TRBV9 and TRBJ1-1, with D tentatively TRBD1 (6 bases). Trimming pared 5 bases from V and 2 bases from J, leaving 10 bases between. The germline V gene has CDR1 SGDLS and CDR2 YYNGEE. CDR3 size: 13 residues. CDR3 DNA: TGTGCCAGCAGAGGACAGACTAACACTGAAGCTTTCTTT. Protein product: CASRGQTNTEAFF. The full variable domain, in which reference TRBV9 and TRBJ1-1 provide the parts outside the CDR3, is DSGVTQTPKHLITATGQRVTLRCSPRSGDLSVYWYQQSLDQGLQFLIQYYNGEERAKGNILERFSAQQFPDLHSELNLSSLELGDSALYFCASRGQTNTEAFFGQGTRLTVV.

The chain employs TRBV14 and TRBJ2-3, with D uncertain. CDR1 is SGHDN and CDR2 is FVKESK in the germline V gene. The CDR3 is 11 residues long. V lost 8 bases to trimming and J lost 6 bases, with 9 bases between them. The CDR3 bases are TGTGCCAGCTCACCGACCGATACGCAGTATTTT. Its translation is CASSPTDTQYF.

This clone showed up just a few times. The rearrangement joins TRBV11-3 to TRBJ1-1; D is possibly TRBD1 (5 bases). The CDR3 loop spans 14 amino acids. Looked up from germline, CDR1 is SGHNT and CDR2 is YENEEA. Trimming shortened V by 4 bases and J by 11 bases, and 20 bases separated the two germline ends. The CDR3 nucleotides read TGTGCCAGCAGCTGGGGGTCCCTCAATGAAGAGGCTTTCTTT. This encodes CASSWGSLNEEAFF.

The rearrangement links TRBV1 to TRBJ2-3; the D segment call TRBD2 is taken from the table without a DNA check. TRBV1 is a documented pseudogene. This CDR3 comprises 14 residues. The CDR3 region has the DNA TGCACCAGCAGCCGTGCGGGCGGCACAGATACGCAGTATTTT. It encodes CTSSRAGGTDTQYF.

This clone has only a few counts. The chain is built from TRBV27 and TRBJ2-3, with a weak D call TRBD1 (6 bases). Trimming took 4 bases from V and 5 from J, leaving 16 bases between them. CDR1 and CDR2 from the germline V gene are MNHEY and SMNVEV (reference sequence). The CDR3 has 15 residues. The CDR3: CASSSPGRRGDTQYF. Here the CDR3 DNA reads TGTGCCAGCAGTTCCCCCGGCCGCAGGGGAGATACGCAGTATTTT.

The V and J genes are TRBV6-8 and TRBJ1-4; D not resolved. CDR1 MNHGY and CDR2 SAAAGT come from the germline V gene. CDR3 length equals 14 residues. V was clipped by 5 bases and J by 5 bases, with 12 bases between them. CDR3 sequence (DNA): TGTGCCAGCAGTGTTGGGCAGTTCAATGAAAAACTGTTTTTT. Its translation: CASSVGQFNEKLFF.

V and J are TRBV10-1 and TRBJ2-7; 7 bases are a match to TRBD1. Looked up from germline, CDR1 is WNHNN and CDR2 is SYGVQD (reference sequence). V trimming: 0 bases; J trimming: 5 bases; junction bases outside the gene matches: 7. The CDR3 is made up of 15 amino acids. The CDR3 reads CASSESWDSSNEQYF. The CDR3, as DNA: TGCGCCAGCAGTGAGTCATGGGACAGCTCGAACGAGCAGTACTTC.

The chain is built from TRBV29-1 and TRBJ1-1; D is uncertain. Germline CDR1 reads SQVTM; CDR2 reads ANQGSEA. This CDR3 is built from 12 residues. Trimming removed 5 bases at V and 1 base at J, with 8 bases between. In DNA, the CDR3 is TGCAGCGTTAATCAGAAGAACACTGAAGCTTTCTTT. This codes for CSVNQKNTEAFF.

Within the sample, this clone is medium-sized. The V call is TRBV9, the J call TRBJ1-4; 8 bases are a match to TRBD1. V lost 7 bases, J lost 3 bases, and 8 bases stayed unmatched. Germline-derived CDR1 and CDR2 are SGDLS and YYNGEE. CDR3 length: 15 residues. The CDR3 sequence: CASGQGFLPNEKLFF. CDR3 coding DNA: TGTGCCAGCGGACAGGGTTTTCTCCCTAATGAAAAACTGTTTTTT.

V gene TRBV19 combines with J gene TRBJ1-5; D perhaps matches TRBD1 (6 bases). There are 15 residues in the CDR3. V gave up 4 bases and J gave up 4 bases, with 14 bases separating them. Germline V gives CDR1 LNHDA, CDR2 SQIVND (reference sequence). The CDR3 loop reads CASSTMRGGNQPQHF. The CDR3, as DNA: TGTGCCAGTAGTACTATGCGAGGGGGAAATCAGCCCCAGCATTTT.

This clone was counted only a few times. The chain recombines TRBV4-1 with TRBJ2-4; 11 bases match TRBD2. This CDR3 comprises 18 residues. Germline V lookup: CDR1 MGHRA, CDR2 YSYEKL. V shed 5 bases and J 0 bases; nucleotides not matched to a gene: 9. In DNA, the CDR3 is TGCGCCAGCAGCGGGCTAGCGGGAGGATCTGTAGCCAAAAACATTCAGTACTTC. Its protein is CASSGLAGGSVAKNIQYF.

This clone has more than one count but fewer than ten. This sequence joins TRBV6-8 and TRBJ1-2; no clear D. Trimming cost V 0 bases and J 6 bases, with 11 bases left between them. There are 14 residues in the CDR3. Germline V CDR1 and CDR2: MNHGY, SAAAGT. The CDR3 sequence is CASSYSADRDGYTF. CDR3 in DNA: TGTGCCAGCAGTTACTCGGCGGACCGCGATGGCTACACCTTC.

The V gene is TRBV19, the J gene TRBJ1-3; D is possibly TRBD1 (5 bases). The V end lost 7 bases, the J end lost 3 bases, and 13 bases lay between the germline ends. The CDR3 contains 14 residues. Germline CDR1 is LNHDA and CDR2 is SQIVND (reference sequence). The CDR3 protein is CASTVGAGGNTIYF. CDR3 coding DNA: TGTGCCAGTACCGTCGGGGCGGGTGGAAACACCATATATTTT.

This clone was seen more than once but under ten times. The V gene is TRBV19, the J gene TRBJ1-3; D remains ambiguous. CDR3 length equals 11 residues. Germline V gene lookup returns CDR1 LNHDA and CDR2 SQIVND (reference sequence). V lost 1 base and J lost 15, with 10 bases in between. This CDR3 is CASSIGVREYF. CDR3 DNA: TGTGCCAGTAGTATAGGCGTGCGGGAATATTTT.

This rearrangement joins TRBV19 to TRBJ2-3; 8 nucleotides match TRBD1. Germline CDR1 is LNHDA and CDR2 is SQIVND (reference sequence). After removal of 1 base from V and 3 bases from J, the junction contained 3 bases not matched to a gene. The CDR3 loop spans 15 amino acids. CDR3 DNA: TGTGCCAGTAGTATAGGTCAGGGGGCTACAGATACGCAGTATTTT. Protein: CASSIGQGATDTQYF.

This clone was observed a few times. The rearrangement uses TRBV11-3 and TRBJ1-4, with D uncertain. This CDR3 region has 15 residues. Germline CDR1 SGHNT, CDR2 YENEEA. Between the trimmed V and J ends, which lost 3 bases and 0 bases, there was a span of 8 bases. The CDR3 spells CASSFGRSTNEKLFF. The CDR3 coding sequence is TGTGCCAGCAGCTTCGGAAGGTCAACTAATGAAAAACTGTTTTTT. The entire variable domain, with the rest obtained from reference TRBV11-3 and TRBJ1-4, is as follows: EAGVVQSPRYKIIEKKQPVAFWCNPISGHNTLYWYLQNLGQGPELLIRYENEEAVDDSQLPKDRFSAERLKGVDSTLKIQPAELGDSAVYLCASSFGRSTNEKLFFGSGTQLSVL.

In its sample, this clone ranks as medium-sized. The chain uses TRBV9 and TRBJ2-1; the D gene is possibly TRBD1 (5 bases). V was pared by 4 bases and J by 6 bases, with 17 bases between. Germline V lookup: CDR1 SGDLS, CDR2 YYNGEE. CDR3 size: 15 residues. The CDR3 DNA sequence: TGTGCCAGCAGCCAGGAAGGACATATTGGCAATGAGCAGTTCTTC. This translates into CASSQEGHIGNEQFF.

This clone is labeled as large. The rearrangement joins TRBV30 to TRBJ1-3; D is undetermined. CDR1 is GTSNPN and CDR2 is SVGIG in the germline V gene (reference sequence). Trimming took off 1 base at V and 3 bases at J, with 7 bases between the two ends. CDR3 length equals 13 residues. CDR3 sequence: CAWSGNGGNTIYF. CDR3 coding DNA: TGTGCCTGGAGTGGCAATGGTGGAAACACCATATATTTT. Full variable domain (rest looked up from reference TRBV30 and TRBJ1-3): SQTIHQWPATLVQPVGSPLSLECTVEGTSNPNLYWYRQAAGRGLQLLFYSVGIGQISSEVPQNLSASRPQDRQFILSSKKLLLSDSGFYLCAWSGNGGNTIYFGEGSWLTVV.

This clone has a handful of counts. The DNA of the CDR3 is TGTGCCAGCACCCGGGCCTTGGGTCAGCCCCAGCATTTT. Its translation is CASTRALGQPQHF. The genes are TRBV6-8 and TRBJ1-5, with D unclear. CDR3 length equals 13 residues. V was cut by 7 bases and J by 6 bases, with 13 bases left in between. Germline CDR1 and CDR2: MNHGY and SAAAGT.

This clone was seen only a few times. The rearrangement joins TRBV6-8 to TRBJ2-2; the D is unclear. The germline V and J ends were trimmed by 1 base and 6 bases, with 9 bases remaining between them. Germline V gives CDR1 MNHGY, CDR2 SAAAGT. The CDR3 runs to 14 residues. CDR3 in DNA: TGTGCCAGCAGTTACTTCGGCCTATCCGGGGAGCTGTTTTTT. This encodes CASSYFGLSGELFF.

This chain connects TRBV6-8 to TRBJ2-3; tentatively, D is TRBD2 (7 bases). The V and J ends lost 2 bases and 4 bases respectively, with 10 bases between them. Germline V lookup: CDR1 MNHGY, CDR2 SAAAGT. This CDR3 contains 14 residues. CDR3: CASSYQGGADTQYF. For the CDR3, the DNA is TGTGCCAGCAGTTACCAAGGGGGGGCAGATACGCAGTATTTT.